Presented here are 10 T cell receptor beta chains from one specimen sequenced in a study of cytomegalovirus exposure and HLA in healthy donors. 60 Vbeta and 13 Jbeta primers were used in PCR. The method was immunoSEQ multiplex PCR; TCRdb's version includes in-frame clones alone and lacks a portion of them. Reported are around 97,000 clones; the ten largest clones contain 3% to 3.5%. The source material was PBMCs. The source is a man in his forties in good health and CMV-seronegative.

This chain joins TRBV5-5 and TRBJ1-1; possible D gene TRBD1, 6 bases. Trimming removed 1 base at V and 4 bases at J, with 8 bases between. Germline V gene sequence: CDR1 SGHKS, CDR2 YYEKEE (reference sequence). The CDR3 has 13 amino acids. The CDR3 sequence: CASSLTGSTEAFF. In nucleotides, the CDR3 is TGTGCCAGCAGCTTGACAGGGAGCACTGAAGCTTTCTTT.

This chain links TRBV6-6 with TRBJ1-1; 8 positions match TRBD1. Germline V lookup: CDR1 MNHNY, CDR2 SVGAGI (reference sequence). V lost 7 bases, J lost 1 base, and 8 bases stayed unmatched. This CDR3 is 15 amino acids long. Written as DNA, the CDR3 is TGTGCCAGCACCTCGGACAGGGAATGGAACACTGAAGCTTTCTTT. It specifies CASTSDREWNTEAFF.

The rearrangement links TRBV5-1 to TRBJ2-7; D unclear. CDR3 length: 14 amino acids. The germline CDR1 and CDR2 sequences are SGHRS and YFSETQ. V lost 2 bases and J 0 bases, leaving 9 bases between the germline ends. This chain's CDR3 is CASSLASFSYEQYF. Written as DNA, the CDR3 is TGCGCCAGCAGCTTAGCGTCATTCTCCTACGAGCAGTACTTC.

The genes are TRBV19 and TRBJ1-1; D might be TRBD1 (6 bases). Deletions cut 6 bases from V and 0 bases from J, with 17 bases between. This CDR3 has 16 amino acids. Per germline, CDR1 LNHDA and CDR2 SQIVND (reference sequence). In nucleotides, the CDR3 is TGTGCCAGTAGCCGGGGGGCAACTCTATTGAACACTGAAGCTTTCTTT. As protein: CASSRGATLLNTEAFF.

V is TRBV10-3 and J is TRBJ2-2; D is possibly TRBD2 (6 bases). Trimming pared 3 bases from V and 5 bases from J, leaving 13 bases between. Per the germline V gene, CDR1 is ENHRY and CDR2 is SYGVKD. This CDR3 is built from 15 residues. CDR3 residues: CAISEPGVKTGELFF. In nucleotides, the CDR3 is TGTGCCATCAGTGAACCGGGAGTGAAAACCGGGGAGCTGTTTTTT.

The CDR3: CASSHNIAGESGELFF. The CDR3 coding sequence is TGTGCCAGCAGTCATAACATAGCGGGAGAGAGCGGGGAGCTGTTTTTT. V is TRBV6-6 and J is TRBJ2-2; 9 bases match TRBD2. This CDR3 contains 16 residues. The V and J ends lost 5 bases and 7 bases, in that order; junction bases with no gene match: 11. Germline CDR1 reads MNHNY; CDR2 reads SVGAGI (reference sequence).

This rearrangement joins TRBV6-1 to TRBJ1-5, with no clear D. Germline assignment: CDR1 MNHNS and CDR2 SASEGT. The CDR3 loop spans 15 amino acids. The V and J ends lost 1 base and 5 bases respectively, with 12 bases between them. The CDR3 protein is CASSEGVQVYQPQHF. The DNA for the CDR3 is TGTGCCAGCAGTGAAGGGGTTCAGGTTTATCAGCCCCAGCATTTT.

This sequence joins TRBV9 and TRBJ2-3; tentative D call: TRBD2 (6 bases). V lost 3 bases and J lost 6, with 17 bases in between. CDR3 size: 15 residues. CDR1 and CDR2 from the germline V gene are SGDLS and YYNGEE. The CDR3 region is CASSAGTSSLDTQYF. Written as DNA, the CDR3 is TGTGCCAGCAGCGCAGGGACTTCCTCATTGGATACGCAGTATTTT.

V and J are TRBV4-1 and TRBJ1-1; D gene ambiguous. CDR3 size: 13 residues. Trimming removed 1 base from V and 4 bases from J, with 7 bases in between. CDR1 is MGHRA, CDR2 YSYEKL, per germline. CDR3 amino acids: CASSQVTSTEAFF. In DNA form, the CDR3 reads TGCGCCAGCAGCCAAGTTACTTCCACTGAAGCTTTCTTT.

The rearrangement joins TRBV7-9 to TRBJ2-2, with 13 bases aligning to TRBD2. Trimming took 6 bases from V and 3 from J; bases not matched to a gene: 10. CDR3 size: 18 residues. The germline gives CDR1 SEHNR, CDR2 FQNEAQ (reference sequence). The CDR3, as DNA: TGTGCCAGCAGACTTGGGACTAGCGGGACGGTCGACACCGGGGAGCTGTTTTTT. It encodes CASRLGTSGTVDTGELFF.